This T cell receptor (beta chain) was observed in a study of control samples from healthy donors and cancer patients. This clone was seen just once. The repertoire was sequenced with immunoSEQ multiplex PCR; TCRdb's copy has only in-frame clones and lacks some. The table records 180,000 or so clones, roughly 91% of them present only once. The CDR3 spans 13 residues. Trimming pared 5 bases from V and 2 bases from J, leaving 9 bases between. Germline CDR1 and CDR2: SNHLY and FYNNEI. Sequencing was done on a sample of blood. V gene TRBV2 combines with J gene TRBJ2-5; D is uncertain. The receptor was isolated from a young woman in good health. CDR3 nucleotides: TGTGCCAGCAGTTTTCGGAATCAAGAGACCCAGTACTTC. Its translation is CASSFRNQETQYF.